This T cell receptor beta chain comes out of a study of cytomegalovirus exposure and HLA in healthy donors. The PCR ran on 60 Vbeta and 13 Jbeta primers. TCRdb's table, derived via immunoSEQ multiplex PCR, lists solely in-frame clones and lacks some. The sample shows fewer than 300,000 clones, roughly 85% of them seen only once. CDR1 is WNHNN, CDR2 SYGVQD, per germline (reference sequence). The CDR3 is 18 residues long. The origin of this receptor is a man aged 35-49 years in good health and CMV-seropositive. Sequences were obtained from PBMCs. The chain has TRBV10-1 and TRBJ2-5; TRBD2 agrees at 14 bases. The closer fit of TRBJ2-7 to the DNA end suggests the J call may be wrong. This CDR3 reads CASSEAGTSGSTGLEQYF. The CDR3 DNA follows: TGCGCCAGCAGTGAGGCTGGGACTAGCGGGAGCACGGGACTCGAGCAGTACTTC.